The source of this T cell receptor beta chain is a study of monozygotic twins with inflammatory bowel disease. A word on this clonotype: Its specificity is not known.

CDR3 size: 17 residues. Per the germline V gene, CDR1 is SGHTA and CDR2 is FQGNSA. From the 5' RACE reads, TCRdb lists one entry per CDR3 protein and no DNA. The sample holds around 370,000 distinct CDR3 sequences. Study-level results: Concordant and discordant twins showed no difference in repertoire similarity, possibly from limited power. Healthy co-twins exceeded IBD patients in TCRbeta diversity as measured by inverse Simpson. Distinct T cell subtypes could not be told apart.

The sequencing sample was made of blood. V gene TRBV7-2 combines with J gene TRBJ1-4. The receptor's source is a human donor with ulcerative colitis or Crohn's disease, or a healthy co-twin of an affected twin (not recorded which). The CDR3 is CASSREQFEATNEKLFF. Supplemented by reference TRBV7-2 and TRBJ1-4, the full variable domain reads GAGVSQSPSNKVTEKGKDVELRCDPISGHTALYWYRQSLGQGLEFLIYFQGNSAPDKSGLPSDRFSAERTGGSVSTLTIQRTQQEDSAVYLCASSREQFEATNEKLFFGSGTQLSVL.